This T cell receptor beta chain was captured by sequencing in a study of blood T cell repertoires in COVID-19. TCRdb's table, derived via immunoSEQ multiplex PCR, lists solely in-frame clones and lacks some. The sample has 200,000 or so clones, over 70% seen once; the top ten hold approximately 15%. Trimming took off 4 bases at V and 3 bases at J, with 13 bases between the two ends. Per germline, CDR1 MDHEN and CDR2 SYDVKM. This CDR3 is 14 amino acids long. This rearrangement joins TRBV28 to TRBJ2-7; D possibly corresponds to TRBD2 (6 bases). This receptor was taken from a man in his 60s with active or convalescent COVID-19. What was sequenced was peripheral blood. The CDR3 bases are TGTGCCAGCAGTTCATCGGGACTCAACTACGAGCAGTACTTC. This translates into CASSSSGLNYEQYF.